Following are 24 T cell receptor beta chains from one sample sequenced in a study of T cells after yellow fever vaccination. Each CDR3 protein is one row after TCRdb ran MiXCR on the 5' RACE reads. The profile shows approximately 300,000 distinct CDR3 sequences, 10% to 15% of them singletons. The material sequenced was CD4+ T cells sorted from PBMCs, taken 45 days after the yellow fever booster vaccination. These receptors came from a man aged 30 to 45 who received the YFV17D yellow fever vaccine.

CDR3 protein: CSARDRGLALHEQYF. The CDR3 DNA reads as TGCAGTGCTAGAGATCGGGGACTAGCGCTCCACGAGCAGTACTTC. V is TRBV20-1 and J is TRBJ2-7, with 10 bases matching TRBD2. CDR3 length equals 15 residues. CDR1 DFQATT and CDR2 SNEGSKA come from the germline V gene (reference sequence). Losses at the gene ends were 0 bases for V and 5 bases for J; bases not matched to a gene: 7.

V usage is TRBV18 and J usage is TRBJ2-1, with 7 bases that match TRBD2. Germline assignment: CDR1 KGHSH and CDR2 LQKENI. The CDR3 runs to 17 residues. Germline trimming cut 4 bases from V and 4 bases from J; bases unmatched to any gene: 13. The CDR3 reads CASSHRGGSLQYNEQFF. DNA of the CDR3: TGTGCCAGCTCACATAGGGGCGGGAGTTTGCAATACAATGAGCAGTTCTTC.

This clonotype was counted only a few times. This chain connects TRBV7-2 to TRBJ2-7; no firm D call. The germline gives CDR1 SGHTA, CDR2 FQGNSA. CDR3 size: 14 residues. Trimming took 5 bases from V and 0 from J, leaving 11 bases between them. CDR3 in amino acids: CASSTRDSSYEQYF. The CDR3 DNA sequence: TGTGCCAGCAGCACCCGCGATAGCTCCTACGAGCAGTACTTC.

This clonotype was seen more than once but under ten times. The gene calls are TRBV11-2 and TRBJ2-2, with D perhaps matching TRBD2 (6 bases). There are 16 residues in the CDR3. With 7 bases removed from V and 3 bases from J, the gap between germline ends came to 18 bases. Germline CDR1 is SGHAT and CDR2 is FQNNGV. As DNA, the CDR3 is TGTGCCAGCACCCGACGACTAGTTCGGGACACCGGGGAGCTGTTTTTT. It encodes CASTRRLVRDTGELFF.

The chain is built from TRBV5-1 and TRBJ2-3, with 7 bases fitting TRBD2. The ends lost 4 bases at V and 2 bases at J; junction bases unmatched: 10. The CDR3 sequence is 16 residues long. In germline, CDR1 is SGHRS, CDR2 YFSETQ. The CDR3 DNA is TGCGCCAGCAGCCCCGATCTAGCGGATTCCACAGATACGCAGTATTTT. It translates to CASSPDLADSTDTQYF.

This clonotype was counted a few times. The rearrangement links TRBV10-3 to TRBJ2-3; D unresolved. This CDR3 comprises 14 residues. V was shortened by 8 bases and J by 2 bases, with 14 bases between the two germline ends. The germline gives CDR1 ENHRY, CDR2 SYGVKD. The chain's CDR3 is CAIRSGDSTDTQYF. Here the CDR3 DNA reads TGTGCCATCCGTTCCGGAGATTCCACAGATACGCAGTATTTT.

The sample holds a few counts of this clonotype. The gene calls are TRBV7-2 and TRBJ2-7; 7 positions match TRBD2. The CDR3 length is 14 residues. Germline V CDR1 and CDR2: SGHTA, FQGNSA. After removal of 5 bases from V and 2 bases from J, the junction contained 6 bases not matched to a gene. This chain's CDR3 is CASSPGGSPYEQYF. Here the CDR3 DNA reads TGTGCCAGCAGCCCCGGCGGGAGCCCCTACGAGCAGTACTTC.

This sequence joins TRBV12-3 or TRBV12-4 and TRBJ2-1; 7 bases map to TRBD2. The V gene end was trimmed by 6 bases and the J gene end by 5 bases; junction bases not matched to a gene: 10. The CDR3 loop spans 15 amino acids. The CDR3 nucleotides are TGTGCCAGCAGGGGGAGGCGGGAGCCCAACAATGAGCAGTTCTTC. Translated: CASRGRREPNNEQFF.

Notes on this clonotype: The junction departs from germline at one end; a sequencing error may be responsible. The chain uses TRBV5-4 and TRBJ2-7; 12 bases line up with TRBD2. The CDR3 runs to 15 residues. Per germline, CDR1 SGHNT and CDR2 YYREEE (reference sequence). As DNA, the CDR3 is TGTGCAAGCAGTATGACTAGCGGGAGCTCCTACGAGCAGTACTTC. This gives the protein CASSMTSGSSYEQYF.

The chain has TRBV7-2 and TRBJ2-7; no clear D gene. The ends were cut back, 5 bases at V and 7 bases at J, with 15 bases in the middle. Germline values: CDR1 SGHTA, CDR2 FQGNSA. This CDR3 has 13 amino acids. In DNA form, the CDR3 reads TGTGCCAGCAGCCTGGACCACGACGCTGAGCAGTACTTC. Translated, it gives CASSLDHDAEQYF.

This clonotype was counted a few times. J is TRBJ2-5 and V is TRBV3-1; 11 bases line up with TRBD2. The junction had 7 bases not matched to a gene; V was cut back by 4 bases and J by 3 bases. The CDR3 is 16 residues long. CDR1 and CDR2 (germline): LGHDT, YNNKEL (reference sequence). CDR3 DNA sequence: TGTGCCAGCAGCCTACGACTAGCGGGACGCAAAGAGACCCAGTACTTC. Its translation is CASSLRLAGRKETQYF.

This clonotype was counted only a few times. V usage is TRBV29-1 and J usage is TRBJ2-3; 9 nucleotides agree with TRBD2. CDR3 length: 15 amino acids. Germline trimming cut 4 bases from V and 2 bases from J; bases unmatched to any gene: 7. Per germline, CDR1 SQVTM and CDR2 ANQGSEA. Written as DNA, the CDR3 is TGCAGCGTTGTAAGGCTAGCGGGAACCACAGATACGCAGTATTTT. Encoded protein: CSVVRLAGTTDTQYF.

This chain uses TRBV15 with TRBJ2-3, with unresolved D. The length of the CDR3 is 13 residues. Trimming took 5 bases from V and 7 from J, leaving 13 bases between them. The germline V gene encodes CDR1 LNHNV and CDR2 YYDKDF (reference sequence). The DNA of the CDR3 is TGTGCCACCAGCCGACCAACCGTGAATACGCAGTATTTT. Its translation is CATSRPTVNTQYF.

The chain recombines TRBV7-9 with TRBJ2-2; D not resolved. The CDR3 is 14 amino acids. The V end was cut by 8 bases, the J end by 1 base, with 11 bases between. Germline V gene sequence: CDR1 SEHNR, CDR2 FQNEAQ (reference sequence). In DNA, the CDR3 is TGTGCCAGCCCCCTGTCAGTGAACACCGGGGAGCTGTTTTTT. It is translated as CASPLSVNTGELFF.

This clonotype has only a few counts. The rearrangement joins TRBV15 to TRBJ2-7, with TRBD2 matching over 10 bases. This CDR3 spans 15 amino acids. In germline, CDR1 is LNHNV, CDR2 YYDKDF (reference sequence). The V and J ends lost 5 bases and 2 bases, in that order; junction bases with no gene match: 6. This CDR3 is CATSPEREGPYEQYF. Here the CDR3 DNA reads TGTGCCACCAGCCCTGAGCGGGAGGGTCCCTACGAGCAGTACTTC.

This clonotype was seen more than once but under ten times. This chain connects TRBV20-1 to TRBJ2-7, with D perhaps TRBD2 (6 bases). The germline CDR1 and CDR2 sequences are DFQATT and SNEGSKA (reference sequence). This CDR3 region has 14 residues. Between the trimmed V and J ends, which lost 2 bases and 0 bases, there was a span of 11 bases. The CDR3 loop reads CSARSNGGSYEQYF. CDR3 bases: TGCAGTGCTAGATCCAACGGGGGCTCCTACGAGCAGTACTTC.

The gene calls are TRBV12-2 and TRBJ2-3; the D call of TRBD1 is as the table states it, not checked on the DNA. TRBV12-2 is listed as a pseudogene. This CDR3 region has 16 residues. The CDR3 bases are TGTGCAAGTCGCTTAGCGTTGGGGGGGGGCACAGATACGCAGTATTTT. Protein sequence: CASRLALGGGTDTQYF.

Comments on this clonotype: This clone may be a read error of a much larger clone one base away. The J gene is TRBJ2-5, the V gene TRBV5-1, with D hard to call. Germline V gene sequence: CDR1 SGHRS, CDR2 YFSETQ. Trimming took off 5 bases at V and 5 bases at J, with 4 bases between the two ends. The CDR3 is 10 residues long. The CDR3 spells CASRCETQYF. Here the CDR3 DNA reads TGCGCCAGCAGGTGTGAGACCCAGTACTTC.

This clonotype has a handful of counts. The chain joins TRBV29-1 to TRBJ1-2; 10 nucleotides agree with TRBD1. Germline values: CDR1 SQVTM, CDR2 ANQGSEA. The CDR3 is made up of 12 amino acids. J lost 5 bases, V lost 7 bases, and 4 bases had no gene match. This CDR3 is CSAGQGDYGYTF. The CDR3 DNA sequence: TGCAGCGCAGGACAGGGGGATTATGGCTACACCTTC.

This clonotype was recorded a few times. This chain joins TRBV12-3 or TRBV12-4 and TRBJ2-7, with D perhaps TRBD2 (5 bases). V dropped 6 bases and J dropped 0 bases, with 12 bases sitting between them. The CDR3 sequence is 14 residues long. Here the CDR3 reads CASRKLSGSYEQYF. CDR3 sequence (DNA): TGTGCCAGCAGGAAGCTGAGCGGCTCCTACGAGCAGTACTTC.

This rearrangement joins TRBV7-2 to TRBJ2-6; D uncertain. Germline V gene sequence: CDR1 SGHTA, CDR2 FQGNSA. Trimming removed 4 bases from V and 0 bases from J, with 7 bases in between. The CDR3 sequence is 15 residues long. CDR3 in DNA: TGTGCCAGCAGCTCGGCCGGCTCTGGGGCCAACGTCCTGACTTTC. Protein product: CASSSAGSGANVLTF.

There are a few counts of this clonotype. The rearrangement joins TRBV27 to TRBJ1-1; D not resolved. This CDR3 contains 15 residues. Trimming shortened V by 4 bases and J by 1 base, and 13 bases separated the two germline ends. Germline values: CDR1 MNHEY, CDR2 SMNVEV (reference sequence). This CDR3 is CASSSNWAPNTEAFF. DNA of the CDR3: TGTGCCAGCAGTTCAAATTGGGCCCCGAACACTGAAGCTTTCTTT.

This chain links TRBV10-3 with TRBJ2-2; TRBD2 matches 8 bases. Germline trimming cut 10 bases from V and 1 base from J; bases unmatched to any gene: 8. This CDR3 is 15 amino acids long. Germline V gives CDR1 ENHRY, CDR2 SYGVKD. The CDR3 loop reads CASTSSGQNTGELFF. The CDR3 region has the DNA TGTGCCAGTACCTCTAGCGGGCAGAACACCGGGGAGCTGTTTTTT.

V and J are TRBV5-1 and TRBJ2-7; D is unclear. V dropped 8 bases and J dropped 2 bases, with 5 bases sitting between them. Per germline, CDR1 SGHRS and CDR2 YFSETQ. The CDR3 spans 10 residues. CDR3 coding DNA: TGCGCCAGTCCCGCCTACGAGCAGTACTTC. This sequence encodes CASPAYEQYF.